A single sample gave rise to the 29 T cell receptor beta chains below, sequenced in a study of shared clonotypes between healthy human individuals. TCRdb's table, derived via immunoSEQ multiplex PCR, lists solely in-frame clones and lacks some. Among just over 2,000,000 clones listed, around 96% were seen once. Naive-designated CD8 cells lacked CD45RO, were positively enriched for CCR7, and omitted terminally differentiated effector memory CD45RA+ cells. Sequencing used naive CD8+ T cells sorted from blood. These receptors all come from a man between 18 and 35 years old in good health.

The CDR3 DNA reads TGCGCCAGCAGCCAAATCCTTAGCAGACCCTCCTACAATGAGCAGTTCTTC. Translating gives CASSQILSRPSYNEQFF. The gene calls are TRBV4-3 and TRBJ2-1; D gene uncertain. The V gene's germline CDR1 is LGHNA and CDR2 YSLEER. Trimming stripped 2 bases from V and 0 bases from J, with 14 bases between. This CDR3 has 17 residues.

This clone was observed a single time. The chain has TRBV7-6 and TRBJ1-4, with D possibly being TRBD1 (6 bases). Germline V gene lookup returns CDR1 SGHVS and CDR2 FNYEAQ. This CDR3 has 14 amino acids. Trimming removed 5 bases from V and 4 bases from J, with 11 bases in between. As DNA, the CDR3 is TGTGCCAGCAGCCCTAGACAGGTTAATGAAAAACTGTTTTTT. Protein product: CASSPRQVNEKLFF.

This chain uses TRBV7-8 with TRBJ1-2; 8 bases fit TRBD1. The ends lost 6 bases at V and 1 base at J; junction bases unmatched: 10. The CDR3 length is 16 residues. Looked up from germline, CDR1 is SGHVS and CDR2 is FQNEAQ. CDR3 sequence: CASSLLGQGFNYGYTF. The CDR3 nucleotides are TGTGCCAGCAGTTTACTAGGACAGGGATTTAACTATGGCTACACCTTC.

The chain has TRBV6-1 and TRBJ1-2; 7 bases are a match to TRBD1. Germline V CDR1 and CDR2: MNHNS, SASEGT. The CDR3 contains 15 residues. V dropped 3 bases and J dropped 5; count of bases not matched to a gene: 9. CDR3 sequence (DNA): TGTGCCAGCAGTGAGATCCGACAGGGTGCTTATGGCTACACCTTC. Amino acid sequence: CASSEIRQGAYGYTF.

The chain couples TRBV27 to TRBJ2-5; 7 positions match TRBD2. J lost 1 base, V lost 5 bases, and 7 bases had no gene match. Germline lookup yields CDR1 MNHEY and CDR2 SMNVEV (reference sequence). The CDR3 contains 15 residues. CDR3: CASSDRLAFQETQYF. The CDR3 DNA follows: TGTGCCAGCAGTGACAGACTAGCTTTCCAAGAGACCCAGTACTTC.

The rearrangement links TRBV7-9 to TRBJ1-6, with D perhaps matching TRBD1 (6 bases). The germline V gene has CDR1 SEHNR and CDR2 FQNEAQ (reference sequence). V lost 5 bases and J lost 10, with 15 bases in between. The CDR3 is 14 residues long. Here the CDR3 DNA reads TGTGCCAGCAGCCCCGCGACGGGGGCGTCACCCCTCCACTTT. It is translated as CASSPATGASPLHF.

This sequence joins TRBV11-2 and TRBJ1-1; TRBD1 might be the D (6 bases). V lost 3 bases to trimming and J lost 4 bases, with 9 bases between them. The CDR3 runs 13 residues. The germline CDR1 and CDR2 sequences are SGHAT and FQNNGV. This chain's CDR3 is CASSLGGPTEAFF. The CDR3, as DNA: TGTGCCAGCAGCTTGGGGGGCCCCACTGAAGCTTTCTTT. Full variable domain (remainder filled in from reference TRBV11-2 and TRBJ1-1): EAGVAQSPRYKIIEKRQSVAFWCNPISGHATLYWYQQILGQGPKLLIQFQNNGVVDDSQLPKDRFSAERLKGVDSTLKIQPAKLEDSAVYLCASSLGGPTEAFFGQGTRLTVV.

Turning to this clone: This same CDR3 is encoded by further DNA sequences in the sample. This chain links TRBV5-1 with TRBJ2-3; D is perhaps TRBD1 (5 bases). Germline values: CDR1 SGHRS, CDR2 YFSETQ. The V end lost 4 bases, the J end lost 0 bases, and 9 bases lay between the germline ends. This CDR3 is built from 14 residues. The CDR3 here is CASSPDRSTDTQYF. The DNA for the CDR3 is TGCGCCAGCAGCCCCGACAGAAGCACAGATACGCAGTATTTT. The variable domain in full, with the rest retrieved from reference TRBV5-1 and TRBJ2-3, is KAGVTQTPRYLIKTRGQQVTLSCSPISGHRSVSWYQQTPGQGLQFLFEYFSETQRNKGNFPGRFSGRQFSNSRSEMNVSTLELGDSALYLCASSPDRSTDTQYFGPGTRLTVL.

The chain couples TRBV15 to TRBJ2-7, with TRBD2 matching over 7 bases. This CDR3 is built from 13 residues. J lost 1 base, V lost 5 bases, and 2 bases had no gene match. Germline CDR1 and CDR2: LNHNV and YYDKDF (reference sequence). CDR3 bases: TGTGCCACCAGCGGGGGGGATTCCTACGAGCAGTACTTC. Its translation is CATSGGDSYEQYF.

This CDR3 reads CASSGGDRILITSYEQYF. CDR3 DNA: TGTGCCAGCAGTGGAGGAGACAGGATACTCATAACCAGCTACGAGCAGTACTTC. This chain uses TRBV6-1 with TRBJ2-7; tentative D call: TRBD1 (6 bases). The V gene lost 4 bases and the J gene lost 3 bases, with 25 bases spanning the gap. CDR3 length: 18 residues. Per germline, CDR1 MNHNS and CDR2 SASEGT.

This rearrangement joins TRBV27 to TRBJ2-7; 7 positions match TRBD2. CDR1 is MNHEY, CDR2 SMNVEV, per germline (reference sequence). The length of the CDR3 is 19 residues. The ends lost 5 bases at V and 5 bases at J; junction bases unmatched: 24. CDR3 coding DNA: TGTGCCAGCAGTCAGGTTGTTGGCAGCGGGAACCCCAGGTACGACGAGCAGTACTTC. It encodes CASSQVVGSGNPRYDEQYF.

This sequence joins TRBV6-1 and TRBJ2-1; 7 bases are a match to TRBD1. The CDR3 length is 16 residues. The V segment lost 1 base and the J segment 0 bases; nucleotides outside the gene matches: 3. The germline V gene encodes CDR1 MNHNS and CDR2 SASEGT. The CDR3, as DNA: TGTGCCAGCAGTGAAGTGACAGGGAGCTCCTACAATGAGCAGTTCTTC. Residues: CASSEVTGSSYNEQFF.

The chain's CDR3 is CASSGREDTQYF. CDR3 nucleotides: TGTGCCAGCAGTGGACGGGAAGATACGCAGTATTTT. V and J are TRBV2 and TRBJ2-3; D may be TRBD2 (5 bases). Trimming left V 4 bases short and J 5 bases short, with 7 bases between. Germline CDR1 reads SNHLY; CDR2 reads FYNNEI. This CDR3 is 12 amino acids long.

The rearrangement uses TRBV7-9 and TRBJ2-2; D possibly corresponds to TRBD2 (6 bases). V gave up 5 bases and J gave up 0 bases, with 16 bases separating them. CDR3 length: 17 amino acids. CDR1 is SEHNR, CDR2 FQNEAQ, per germline (reference sequence). The CDR3 DNA reads as TGTGCCAGCAGCCCAAGACTAGGGGAGTCGAACACCGGGGAGCTGTTTTTT. Protein product: CASSPRLGESNTGELFF.

The chain is built from TRBV4-3 and TRBJ1-1; D unclear. This CDR3 has 15 residues. Per the germline V gene, CDR1 is LGHNA and CDR2 is YSLEER. Trimming left V 3 bases short and J 3 bases short, with 14 bases between. The CDR3 loop is CASSQAFPGDTEAFF. The CDR3 DNA is TGCGCCAGCAGCCAGGCGTTTCCTGGGGACACTGAAGCTTTCTTT.

V is TRBV5-6 and J is TRBJ2-5; possibly TRBD1 or TRBD2 for D (5 bases each). Trimming pared 2 bases from V and 3 bases from J, leaving 8 bases between. CDR1 and CDR2 (germline): SGHDT, YYEEEE. The CDR3 loop spans 13 amino acids. In DNA, the CDR3 is TGTGCCAGCAGCTTCGGGGCAGAAGAGACCCAGTACTTC. This sequence encodes CASSFGAEETQYF. Supplemented by reference TRBV5-6 and TRBJ2-5, the full variable domain reads DAGVTQSPTHLIKTRGQQVTLRCSPKSGHDTVSWYQQALGQGPQFIFQYYEEEERQRGNFPDRFSGHQFPNYSSELNVNALLLGDSALYLCASSFGAEETQYFGPGTRLLVL.

The chain uses TRBV18 and TRBJ2-1, with 8 nucleotides matching TRBD1. J was trimmed by 3 bases and V by 0 bases; bases with no gene match: 13. CDR1 is KGHSH, CDR2 LQKENI, per germline. CDR3 size: 19 residues. CDR3 nucleotide sequence: TGTGCCAGCTCACCACCGAAGACAGGGGATTTGAGCGGCTACAATGAGCAGTTCTTC. Its translation: CASSPPKTGDLSGYNEQFF.

Concerning this clone: Other nucleotide sequences in the sample specify the same CDR3. The chain joins TRBV18 to TRBJ2-1; D unresolved. This CDR3 comprises 12 residues. Germline CDR1 KGHSH, CDR2 LQKENI. V gave up 3 bases and J gave up 5 bases, with 5 bases separating them. CDR3 amino acids: CASSPGNNEQFF. DNA of the CDR3: TGTGCCAGCTCACCGGGTAACAATGAGCAGTTCTTC.

J is TRBJ2-7 and V is TRBV6-1; D remains ambiguous. This CDR3 spans 15 amino acids. Trimming took off 4 bases at V and 6 bases at J, with 19 bases between the two ends. From germline, CDR1 is MNHNS and CDR2 SASEGT. This chain's CDR3 is CASSGGSLAASEQYF. In nucleotides, the CDR3 is TGTGCCAGCAGTGGCGGTTCCCTCGCGGCTTCCGAGCAGTACTTC.

The CDR3 loop reads CASSEYRRASGREETQYF. As DNA, the CDR3 is TGTGCCAGCAGTGAATATAGGAGGGCTAGCGGGAGGGAGGAGACCCAGTACTTC. The chain is built from TRBV25-1 and TRBJ2-5, with TRBD2 identical over 12 bases. With V trimmed by 0 bases and J by 5 bases, 10 bases remained unmatched. Germline V gives CDR1 MGHDK, CDR2 SYGVNS. CDR3 length: 18 amino acids.

This chain links TRBV7-6 with TRBJ1-1, with D possibly TRBD1 on 5 matching bases. Germline V gene data show CDR1 as SGHVS and CDR2 as FNYEAQ. V was clipped by 0 bases and J by 5 bases, with 13 bases between them. The length of the CDR3 is 15 residues. The CDR3, as DNA: TGTGCCAGCAGCTTAGCAGGGGAATCTGGTACTGAAGCTTTCTTT. Translation: CASSLAGESGTEAFF.

As for this clone: This same CDR3 is encoded by further DNA sequences in the sample. The chain combines TRBV5-6 with TRBJ1-2, with a possible D match to TRBD1 (5 bases). Trimming stripped 2 bases from V and 1 base from J, with 12 bases between. Germline CDR1 reads SGHDT; CDR2 reads YYEEEE. The CDR3 is 15 amino acids. CDR3 in DNA: TGTGCCAGCAGCTTCTATAGGGACGGTAACTATGGCTACACCTTC. This codes for CASSFYRDGNYGYTF.

The rearrangement uses TRBV12-5 and TRBJ2-7; tentatively, D is TRBD1 (6 bases). CDR3 size: 13 residues. The V gene lost 9 bases and the J gene lost 3 bases, with 15 bases spanning the gap. Germline lookup yields CDR1 LGHNT and CDR2 FRNRAP. The CDR3 loop is CASAPDSNYEQYF. The CDR3 nucleotides are TGTGCTAGCGCCCCGGACAGTAACTACGAGCAGTACTTC. Filled out from reference TRBV12-5 and TRBJ2-7, the complete variable domain reads DARVTQTPRHKVTEMGQEVTMRCQPILGHNTVFWYRQTMMQGLELLAYFRNRAPLDDSGMPKDRFSAEMPDATLATLKIQPSEPRDSAVYFCASAPDSNYEQYFGPGTRLTVT.

The chain recombines TRBV19 with TRBJ1-5; 8 nucleotides line up with TRBD1. The germline CDR1 and CDR2 sequences are LNHDA and SQIVND (reference sequence). V was pared by 9 bases and J by 7 bases, with 2 bases of the junction left unmatched. CDR3 length: 11 residues. CDR3 residues: CASGQGQPQHF. CDR3 sequence (DNA): TGTGCCAGCGGACAGGGACAGCCCCAGCATTTT.

This chain joins TRBV7-9 and TRBJ2-1, with 11 bases aligning to TRBD2. The CDR3 sequence is 15 residues long. The germline V gene has CDR1 SEHNR and CDR2 FQNEAQ (reference sequence). V lost 4 bases, J lost 10 bases, and 9 bases stayed unmatched. CDR3 region: CASSSDLAGGREQFF. CDR3 DNA: TGTGCCAGCAGCTCTGATCTAGCGGGAGGTCGGGAGCAGTTCTTC.

This clone is a singleton in its sample. The genes are TRBV29-1 and TRBJ2-7, with 8 bases aligning to TRBD1. Unmatched junction bases numbered 4, after V lost 1 base and J lost 2 bases. The germline V gene encodes CDR1 SQVTM and CDR2 ANQGSEA. The CDR3 is 14 amino acids. The CDR3 region has the DNA TGCAGCGTTGAAGGGACAGGGCCGGCCTACGAGCAGTACTTC. This encodes CSVEGTGPAYEQYF.

This chain connects TRBV11-2 to TRBJ2-7, with 9 bases identical to TRBD2. The CDR3 extends over 13 amino acids. Unmatched junction bases numbered 3, after V lost 5 bases and J lost 4 bases. CDR1 is SGHAT and CDR2 is FQNNGV in the germline V gene. In nucleotides, the CDR3 is TGTGCCAGCAGCAGAGCGGGGGGATACGAGCAGTACTTC. As protein: CASSRAGGYEQYF. Full variable domain (outside the CDR3, taken from reference TRBV11-2 and TRBJ2-7): EAGVAQSPRYKIIEKRQSVAFWCNPISGHATLYWYQQILGQGPKLLIQFQNNGVVDDSQLPKDRFSAERLKGVDSTLKIQPAKLEDSAVYLCASSRAGGYEQYFGPGTRLTVT.

The chain uses TRBV30 and TRBJ2-1; a possible D gene is TRBD2 (6 bases). The germline CDR1 and CDR2 sequences are GTSNPN and SVGIG (reference sequence). This CDR3 region has 17 residues. V shed 0 bases and J shed 5 bases, with 20 bases lying between them. In DNA, the CDR3 is TGTGCCTGGAGTGTGTCTGGGCCCGGCGGGAAAAACAATGAGCAGTTCTTC. Translation gives CAWSVSGPGGKNNEQFF.

A single count supports this clone. Other nucleotide sequences from this sample produce the same CDR3. The genes are TRBV4-3 and TRBJ2-3, with D unresolved. Germline CDR1 and CDR2: LGHNA and YSLEER. This CDR3 is built from 13 residues. Trimming cost V 1 base and J 2 bases, with 4 bases left between them. In nucleotides, the CDR3 is TGCGCCAGCAGCCAAGTAGTCACAGATACGCAGTATTTT. This gives the protein CASSQVVTDTQYF.